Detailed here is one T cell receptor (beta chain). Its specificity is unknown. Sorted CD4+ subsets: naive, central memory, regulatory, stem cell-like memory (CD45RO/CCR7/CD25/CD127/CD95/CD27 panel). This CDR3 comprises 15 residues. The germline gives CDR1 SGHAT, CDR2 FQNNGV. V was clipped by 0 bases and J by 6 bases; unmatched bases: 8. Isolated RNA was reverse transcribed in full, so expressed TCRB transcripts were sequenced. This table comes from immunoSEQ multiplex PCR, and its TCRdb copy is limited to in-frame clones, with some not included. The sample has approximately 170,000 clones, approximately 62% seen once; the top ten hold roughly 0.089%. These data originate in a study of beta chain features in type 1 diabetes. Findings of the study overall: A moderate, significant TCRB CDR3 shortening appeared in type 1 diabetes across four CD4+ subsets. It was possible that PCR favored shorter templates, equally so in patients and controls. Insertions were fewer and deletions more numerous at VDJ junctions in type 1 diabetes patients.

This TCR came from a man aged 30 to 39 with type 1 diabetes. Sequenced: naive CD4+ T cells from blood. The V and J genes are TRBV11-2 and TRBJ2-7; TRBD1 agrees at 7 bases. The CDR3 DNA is TGTGCCAGCAGCTTAGAAGGGGGCGAAGCTGCCGAGCAGTACTTC. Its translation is CASSLEGGEAAEQYF.